The 30 T cell receptor beta chains below come from one sample, sequenced in a study of blood T cell repertoires in COVID-19. Profiling relied on immunoSEQ multiplex PCR, and the TCRdb table lists in-frame clones only, not all of them. The sample yields under 250,000 clones, approximately 77% seen once. What was sequenced was peripheral blood. The source is an elderly woman with acute or convalescent COVID-19.

V is TRBV19 and J is TRBJ1-5; unclear D gene. CDR3 length: 17 amino acids. The germline V and J ends were trimmed by 2 bases and 0 bases, with 14 bases remaining between them. Germline CDR1 LNHDA, CDR2 SQIVND (reference sequence). CDR3 DNA sequence: TGTGCCAGTAGTATAAGGGCGGGTGGGAATAGCAATCAGCCCCAGCATTTT. It translates to CASSIRAGGNSNQPQHF. The full variable domain, with the rest looked up from reference TRBV19 and TRBJ1-5, is DGGITQSPKYLFRKEGQNVTLSCEQNLNHDAMYWYRQDPGQGLRLIYYSQIVNDFQKGDIAEGYSVSREKKESFPLTVTSAQKNPTAFYLCASSIRAGGNSNQPQHFGDGTRLSIL.

This clone was seen a handful of times. The chain employs TRBV4-3 and TRBJ1-1; D is ambiguous. CDR1 is LGHNA and CDR2 is YSLEER in the germline V gene. Trimming shortened V by 0 bases and J by 4 bases, and 6 bases separated the two germline ends. This CDR3 has 13 amino acids. CDR3 sequence: CASSQEGRTEAFF. DNA for the CDR3: TGCGCCAGCAGCCAAGAGGGCCGCACTGAAGCTTTCTTT.

This clone occurred a few times. This sequence joins TRBV2 and TRBJ1-2; the D gene is possibly TRBD1 (6 bases). In germline, CDR1 is SNHLY, CDR2 FYNNEI. Trimming left V 4 bases short and J 5 bases short, with 11 bases between. The CDR3 covers 13 residues. CDR3 amino acids: CASSGEGDYGYTF. CDR3 coding DNA: TGTGCCAGCAGTGGTGAGGGGGATTATGGCTACACCTTC.

This chain uses TRBV28 with TRBJ2-3; tentatively, D is TRBD2 (7 bases). The CDR3 is 15 amino acids. Trimming took off 2 bases at V and 5 bases at J, with 14 bases between the two ends. Germline CDR1 is MDHEN and CDR2 is SYDVKM. CDR3 loop: CASSLGGEGGDTQYF. In DNA, the CDR3 is TGTGCCAGCAGTTTAGGGGGGGAAGGGGGAGATACGCAGTATTTT.

The chain uses TRBV19 and TRBJ1-5; D is unclear. Germline CDR1 and CDR2: LNHDA and SQIVND (reference sequence). The CDR3 spans 12 residues. V lost 5 bases and J lost 3, with 5 bases in between. CDR3 sequence reads: CASSFHNQPQHF. As DNA, the CDR3 is TGTGCCAGTAGTTTCCACAATCAGCCCCAGCATTTT.

The chain couples TRBV12-5 to TRBJ2-7, with 11 bases identical to TRBD2. V was clipped by 5 bases and J by 6 bases; unmatched bases: 3. Germline V lookup: CDR1 LGHNT, CDR2 FRNRAP. The CDR3 consists of 13 residues. CDR3 bases: TGTGCTAGTGGTACTAGCGGGGGAAGCGAGCAGTACTTC. Its translation: CASGTSGGSEQYF.

This clone was recorded once. The chain carries TRBV7-3 and TRBJ2-1, with a possible D match to TRBD2 (7 bases). There are 13 residues in the CDR3. Germline values: CDR1 SGHTA, CDR2 FQGTGA. Deletions cut 8 bases from V and 3 bases from J, with 11 bases between. In DNA form, the CDR3 reads TGTGCCAGCGGGAGGGGGAGCTACAATGAGCAGTTCTTC. As protein: CASGRGSYNEQFF. The full variable domain, its missing parts supplied by reference TRBV7-3 and TRBJ2-1, is GAGVSQTPSNKVTEKGKYVELRCDPISGHTALYWYRQSLGQGPEFLIYFQGTGAADDSGLPNDRFFAVRPEGSVSTLKIQRTERGDSAVYLCASGRGSYNEQFFGPGTRLTVL.

The chain carries TRBV6-5 and TRBJ2-3; perhaps TRBD2 as D (7 bases). CDR3 length equals 15 residues. The V end was cut by 6 bases, the J end by 3 bases, with 16 bases between. Germline CDR1 MNHEY, CDR2 SVGAGI. DNA of the CDR3: TGTGCCAGCAGCTCCGAAGGGGGGGCGACAGATACGCAGTATTTT. Encoded protein: CASSSEGGATDTQYF.

The chain is built from TRBV3-1 (or the pseudogene TRBV3-2) and TRBJ2-1, with D tentatively TRBD2 (6 bases). This CDR3 is built from 13 residues. CDR1 LGHDT and CDR2 YNNKEL come from the germline V gene (reference sequence). V was trimmed by 1 base and J by 8 bases, leaving 9 bases between them. CDR3 residues: CASSQVIADEQFF. CDR3 nucleotide sequence: TGTGCCAGCAGCCAAGTGATAGCGGATGAGCAGTTCTTC.

The chain combines TRBV19 with TRBJ2-7, with 9 bases matching TRBD1. Unmatched junction bases numbered 11, after V lost 6 bases and J lost 2 bases. CDR3 length equals 16 residues. From germline, CDR1 is LNHDA and CDR2 SQIVND (reference sequence). CDR3 nucleotide sequence: TGTGCCAGTAGACCGAAACCGGGACAGGGACCCTACGAGCAGTACTTC. This gives the protein CASRPKPGQGPYEQYF.

Regarding this clone: At the DNA level, this CDR3 is encoded by other sequences in the same sample as well. The chain carries TRBV9 and TRBJ2-1; 7 positions agree with TRBD2. CDR1 and CDR2 (germline): SGDLS, YYNGEE. The CDR3 loop spans 15 amino acids. The trim removed 0 bases at V and 4 bases at J, leaving 4 bases unmatched. CDR3 in DNA: TGTGCCAGCAGCGTAGTGGCGGGAGATTACAATGAGCAGTTCTTC. It translates to CASSVVAGDYNEQFF.

This chain joins TRBV2 and TRBJ1-5; 7 nucleotides align to TRBD1. CDR1 and CDR2 from the germline V gene are SNHLY and FYNNEI. This CDR3 is built from 15 residues. V shed 2 bases, J shed 4 bases, and the junction held 5 bases outside the gene matches. CDR3 nucleotide sequence: TGTGCCAGCAGTGAAACAGGGGCAGGGAATCAGCCCCAGCATTTT. As protein: CASSETGAGNQPQHF. The full variable domain, its missing parts supplied by reference TRBV2 and TRBJ1-5, is EPEVTQTPSHQVTQMGQEVILRCVPISNHLYFYWYRQILGQKVEFLVSFYNNEISEKSEIFDDQFSVERPDGSNFTLKIRSTKLEDSAMYFCASSETGAGNQPQHFGDGTRLSIL.

The chain recombines TRBV7-6 with TRBJ2-3; tentatively, D is TRBD1 (6 bases). The V gene lost 2 bases and the J gene lost 0 bases, with 12 bases spanning the gap. There are 16 residues in the CDR3. CDR1 is SGHVS and CDR2 is FNYEAQ in the germline V gene. CDR3 sequence: CASSLSSRGSTDTQYF. The DNA of the CDR3 is TGTGCCAGCAGCTTATCCTCGAGGGGGAGCACAGATACGCAGTATTTT.

The chain combines TRBV3-1 (or the pseudogene TRBV3-2) with TRBJ2-1; weak D call: TRBD1 (7 bases). Germline V gene sequence: CDR1 LGHDT, CDR2 YNNKEL (reference sequence). V lost 0 bases, J lost 6 bases, and 12 bases lay in between. The CDR3 consists of 15 residues. The CDR3 sequence is CASSQDHQGGNEQFF. CDR3 DNA sequence: TGTGCCAGCAGCCAAGATCACCAGGGGGGCAATGAGCAGTTCTTC.

The genes are TRBV27 and TRBJ2-1; perhaps TRBD1 as D (6 bases). Trimming left V 7 bases short and J 5 bases short, with 18 bases between. Germline V CDR1 and CDR2: MNHEY, SMNVEV (reference sequence). This CDR3 has 15 amino acids. This CDR3 reads CASKERLGQNNEQFF. The CDR3 nucleotides read TGTGCCAGCAAAGAAAGATTGGGACAAAACAATGAGCAGTTCTTC.

The rearrangement joins TRBV12-3 or TRBV12-4 to TRBJ1-2, with no clear D. The CDR3 length is 12 residues. V was shortened by 3 bases and J by 4 bases, with 6 bases between the two germline ends. CDR3 protein: CASSFSGYGYTF. As DNA, the CDR3 is TGTGCCAGCAGTTTTAGCGGCTATGGCTACACCTTC.

This clone was detected only a few times. The CDR3 spells CASSQDWRGGDREQYF. CDR3 sequence (DNA): TGTGCCAGCAGCCAAGATTGGCGAGGGGGGGACCGGGAGCAGTACTTC. V and J are TRBV4-2 and TRBJ2-7; D is possibly TRBD2 (7 bases). The CDR3 loop spans 16 amino acids. The V gene lost 0 bases and the J gene lost 7 bases, with 19 bases spanning the gap. Germline V gene data show CDR1 as LGHNA and CDR2 as YNFKEQ.

The genes are TRBV12-5 and TRBJ1-2; D may be TRBD1 (5 bases). CDR3 length: 15 amino acids. Trimming cost V 4 bases and J 5 bases, with 17 bases left between them. The germline V gene encodes CDR1 LGHNT and CDR2 FRNRAP. CDR3 loop: CASGSNGQATYGYTF. CDR3 DNA sequence: TGTGCTAGTGGTTCGAACGGACAAGCGACTTATGGCTACACCTTC. Supplemented by reference TRBV12-5 and TRBJ1-2, the full variable domain reads DARVTQTPRHKVTEMGQEVTMRCQPILGHNTVFWYRQTMMQGLELLAYFRNRAPLDDSGMPKDRFSAEMPDATLATLKIQPSEPRDSAVYFCASGSNGQATYGYTFGSGTRLTVV.

The V call is TRBV10-3, the J call TRBJ2-6, with D possibly being TRBD2 (5 bases). There are 14 residues in the CDR3. Trimming took off 4 bases at V and 2 bases at J, with 6 bases between the two ends. Germline CDR1 is ENHRY and CDR2 is SYGVKD. CDR3 DNA: TGTGCCATCAGTGCGGAGGCTGGGGCCAACGTCCTGACTTTC. Translation: CAISAEAGANVLTF.

The CDR3 coding sequence is TGCAGCGTTGTTAGCGGGGGGGCCGTGAATGAGCAGTTCTTC. It yields the protein CSVVSGGAVNEQFF. The J gene is TRBJ2-1, the V gene TRBV29-1, with 11 bases matching TRBD2. V shed 4 bases, J shed 7 bases, and the junction held 6 bases outside the gene matches. The CDR3 loop spans 14 amino acids. Germline V CDR1 and CDR2: SQVTM, ANQGSEA.

V gene TRBV4-1 combines with J gene TRBJ1-2; D unresolved. The CDR3 runs 15 residues. Germline assignment: CDR1 MGHRA and CDR2 YSYEKL. Trimming took 0 bases from V and 1 from J, leaving 9 bases between them. The CDR3 DNA follows: TGCGCCAGCAGCCAAGAAGCGGGCAGTAACTATGGCTACACCTTC. Its translation: CASSQEAGSNYGYTF.

The J gene is TRBJ1-1, the V gene TRBV11-2; 7 bases fit TRBD1. The trim removed 5 bases at V and 2 bases at J, leaving 8 bases unmatched. CDR3 length: 15 amino acids. Germline V gene lookup returns CDR1 SGHAT and CDR2 FQNNGV. CDR3 sequence reads: CASSRTGAFNTEAFF. The CDR3, as DNA: TGTGCCAGCAGCCGTACAGGGGCGTTCAACACTGAAGCTTTCTTT.

The chain uses TRBV28 and TRBJ2-6, with 7 bases matching TRBD1. The CDR3 covers 15 residues. V trimming: 10 bases; J trimming: 0 bases; junction bases outside the gene matches: 6. Per germline, CDR1 MDHEN and CDR2 SYDVKM. The CDR3 here is CATQGPGSGANVLTF. As DNA, the CDR3 is TGTGCCACACAGGGGCCGGGCTCTGGGGCCAACGTCCTGACTTTC.

This chain links TRBV5-1 with TRBJ2-7; D may be TRBD2 (6 bases). CDR1 is SGHRS, CDR2 YFSETQ, per germline. V was trimmed by 4 bases and J by 1 base, leaving 18 bases between them. The CDR3 contains 16 residues. CDR3 region: CASSPGETLISYEQYF. The CDR3 bases are TGCGCCAGCAGCCCGGGGGAGACACTAATATCCTACGAGCAGTACTTC. Based on the CDR3 plus reference TRBV5-1 and TRBJ2-7, the full variable domain is KAGVTQTPRYLIKTRGQQVTLSCSPISGHRSVSWYQQTPGQGLQFLFEYFSETQRNKGNFPGRFSGRQFSNSRSEMNVSTLELGDSALYLCASSPGETLISYEQYFGPGTRLTVT.

The chain recombines TRBV2 with TRBJ2-1; D possibly corresponds to TRBD1 (6 bases). Germline V CDR1 and CDR2: SNHLY, FYNNEI. This CDR3 spans 13 amino acids. Trimming stripped 7 bases from V and 9 bases from J, with 16 bases between. The CDR3 region is CASIYTGSVEQFF. CDR3 DNA sequence: TGTGCCAGCATTTACACAGGGTCAGTTGAGCAGTTCTTC.

CDR3 sequence: CASSSGGSYNEQFF. The CDR3 DNA follows: TGCGCCAGCAGCTCGGGGGGCTCCTACAATGAGCAGTTCTTC. The rearrangement links TRBV5-1 to TRBJ2-1, with 7 bases that match TRBD2. Germline CDR1 is SGHRS and CDR2 is YFSETQ. Trimming at V came to 3 bases and at J to 0 bases, leaving 0 bases not matched to a gene. This CDR3 is built from 14 residues.

This rearrangement joins TRBV5-1 to TRBJ2-3, with D hard to call. Germline values: CDR1 SGHRS, CDR2 YFSETQ. V was cut by 0 bases and J by 2 bases, with 7 bases left in between. This CDR3 is 14 amino acids long. The CDR3 DNA is TGCGCCAGCAGCTTGGACAGCCTCACAGATACGCAGTATTTT. Its translation: CASSLDSLTDTQYF.

V gene TRBV28 combines with J gene TRBJ2-3; D is uncertain. The CDR3 has 13 residues. Per the germline V gene, CDR1 is MDHEN and CDR2 is SYDVKM. Between the trimmed V and J ends, which lost 3 bases and 0 bases, there was a span of 4 bases. Here the CDR3 DNA reads TGTGCCAGCAGTTTTCAGAGCACAGATACGCAGTATTTT. It yields the protein CASSFQSTDTQYF. The entire variable domain, with the rest obtained from reference TRBV28 and TRBJ2-3, is as follows: DVKVTQSSRYLVKRTGEKVFLECVQDMDHENMFWYRQDPGLGLRLIYFSYDVKMKEKGDIPEGYSVSREKKERFSLILESASTNQTSMYLCASSFQSTDTQYFGPGTRLTVL.

The rearrangement uses TRBV5-4 and TRBJ2-5, with 8 bases identical to TRBD2. V gave up 4 bases and J gave up 3 bases; unmatched junction bases: 2. CDR3 length equals 13 residues. Looked up from germline, CDR1 is SGHNT and CDR2 is YYREEE (reference sequence). The CDR3 DNA sequence: TGTGCCAGCAGCACTAGCGGAAAAGAGACCCAGTACTTC. The encoded protein is CASSTSGKETQYF. Based on the CDR3 plus reference TRBV5-4 and TRBJ2-5, the full variable domain is ETGVTQSPTHLIKTRGQQVTLRCSSQSGHNTVSWYQQALGQGPQFIFQYYREEENGRGNFPPRFSGLQFPNYSSELNVNALELDDSALYLCASSTSGKETQYFGPGTRLLVL.

This chain uses TRBV7-6 with TRBJ1-1, with no clear D. The germline CDR1 and CDR2 sequences are SGHVS and FNYEAQ. V dropped 3 bases and J dropped 6 bases, with 14 bases sitting between them. This CDR3 has 14 amino acids. CDR3 sequence (DNA): TGTGCCAGCAGCTTCCAAACGGAGAGGGCTGAAGCTTTCTTT. Amino acids: CASSFQTERAEAFF. The full variable domain, with the rest looked up from reference TRBV7-6 and TRBJ1-1, is GAGVSQSPRYKVTKRGQDVALRCDPISGHVSLYWYRQALGQGPEFLTYFNYEAQQDKSGLPNDRFSAERPEGSISTLTIQRTEQRDSAMYRCASSFQTERAEAFFGQGTRLTVV.